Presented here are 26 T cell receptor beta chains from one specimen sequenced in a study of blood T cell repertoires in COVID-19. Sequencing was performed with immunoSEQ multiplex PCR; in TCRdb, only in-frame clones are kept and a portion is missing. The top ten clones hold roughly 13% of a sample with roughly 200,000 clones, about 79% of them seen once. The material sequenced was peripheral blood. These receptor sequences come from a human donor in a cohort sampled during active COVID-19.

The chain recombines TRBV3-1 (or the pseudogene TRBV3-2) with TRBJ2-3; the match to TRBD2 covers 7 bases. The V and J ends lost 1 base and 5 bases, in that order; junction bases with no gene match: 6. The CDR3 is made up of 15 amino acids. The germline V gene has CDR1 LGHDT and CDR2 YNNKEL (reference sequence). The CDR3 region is CASSQARTSLDTQYF. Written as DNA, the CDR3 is TGTGCCAGCAGCCAAGCCCGGACTAGTTTAGATACGCAGTATTTT.

CDR3 sequence: CASRLGVGFTNEQFF. The CDR3 DNA sequence: TGTGCCAGTAGACTAGGTGTCGGTTTTACCAATGAGCAGTTCTTC. The V call is TRBV19, the J call TRBJ2-1; D possibly corresponds to TRBD2 (5 bases). CDR3 length: 15 residues. The germline gives CDR1 LNHDA, CDR2 SQIVND (reference sequence). The V end lost 6 bases, the J end lost 6 bases, and 18 bases lay between the germline ends.

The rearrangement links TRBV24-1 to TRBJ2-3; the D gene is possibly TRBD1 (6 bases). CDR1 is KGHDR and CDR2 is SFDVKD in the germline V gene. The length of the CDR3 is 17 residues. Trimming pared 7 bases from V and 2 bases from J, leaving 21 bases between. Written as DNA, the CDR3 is TGTGCCACCAGCCCCCACACAGGGTCCGGTTACACAGATACGCAGTATTTT. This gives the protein CATSPHTGSGYTDTQYF.

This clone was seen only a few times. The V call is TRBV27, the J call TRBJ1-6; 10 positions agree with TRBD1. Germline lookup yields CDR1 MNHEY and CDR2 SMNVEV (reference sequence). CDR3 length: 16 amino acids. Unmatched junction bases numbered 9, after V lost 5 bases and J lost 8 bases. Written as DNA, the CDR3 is TGTGCCAGCAGTCTTCAGACAGGGGGCTTGGATTCACCCCTCCACTTT. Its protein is CASSLQTGGLDSPLHF.

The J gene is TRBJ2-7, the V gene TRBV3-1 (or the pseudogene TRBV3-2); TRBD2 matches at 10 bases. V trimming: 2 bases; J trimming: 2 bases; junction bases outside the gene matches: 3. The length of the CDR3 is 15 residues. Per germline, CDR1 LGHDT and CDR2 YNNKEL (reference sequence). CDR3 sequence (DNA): TGTGCCAGCAGCCAAAGGCTAGCGGGAGCCTACGAGCAGTACTTC. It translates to CASSQRLAGAYEQYF.

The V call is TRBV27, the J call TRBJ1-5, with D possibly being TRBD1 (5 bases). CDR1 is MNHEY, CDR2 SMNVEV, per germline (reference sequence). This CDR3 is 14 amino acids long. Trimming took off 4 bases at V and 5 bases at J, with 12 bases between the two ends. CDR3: CASSSQGEHQPQHF. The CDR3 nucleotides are TGTGCCAGCAGTTCCCAAGGGGAACATCAGCCCCAGCATTTT.

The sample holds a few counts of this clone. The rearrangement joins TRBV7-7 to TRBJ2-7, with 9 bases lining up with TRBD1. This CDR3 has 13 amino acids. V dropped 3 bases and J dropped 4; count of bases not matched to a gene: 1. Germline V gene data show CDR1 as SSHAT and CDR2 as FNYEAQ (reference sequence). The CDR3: CASSFDRGYEQYF. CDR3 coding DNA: TGTGCCAGCAGCTTCGACAGGGGGTACGAGCAGTACTTC.

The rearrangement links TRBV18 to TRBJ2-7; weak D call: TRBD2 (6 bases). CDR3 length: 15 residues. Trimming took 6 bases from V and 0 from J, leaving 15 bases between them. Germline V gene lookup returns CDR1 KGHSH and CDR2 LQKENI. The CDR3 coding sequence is TGTGCCAGCTCCCCCCGGGACGGGAGCTCCTACGAGCAGTACTTC. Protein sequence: CASSPRDGSSYEQYF.

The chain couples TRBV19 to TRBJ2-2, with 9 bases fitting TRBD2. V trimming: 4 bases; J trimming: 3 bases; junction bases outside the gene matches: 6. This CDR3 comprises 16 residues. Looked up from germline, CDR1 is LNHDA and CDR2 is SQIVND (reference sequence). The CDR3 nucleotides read TGTGCCAGTAGTACCAGAGCGGGAGGCCACACCGGGGAGCTGTTTTTT. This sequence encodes CASSTRAGGHTGELFF.

The CDR3 nucleotides read TGTGCCAGCAAAAGGGACAGGGGGCTCTCAGATACGCAGTATTTT. Its translation: CASKRDRGLSDTQYF. This chain links TRBV6-5 with TRBJ2-3, with 12 bases matching TRBD1. Unmatched junction bases numbered 6, after V lost 7 bases and J lost 4 bases. CDR3 length equals 15 residues. Per germline, CDR1 MNHEY and CDR2 SVGAGI.

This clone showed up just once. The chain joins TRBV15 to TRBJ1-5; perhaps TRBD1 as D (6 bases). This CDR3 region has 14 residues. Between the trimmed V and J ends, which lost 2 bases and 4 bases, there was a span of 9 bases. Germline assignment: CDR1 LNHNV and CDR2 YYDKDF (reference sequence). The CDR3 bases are TGTGCCACCAGCAGATGGGGGCGGAATCAGCCCCAGCATTTT. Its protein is CATSRWGRNQPQHF.

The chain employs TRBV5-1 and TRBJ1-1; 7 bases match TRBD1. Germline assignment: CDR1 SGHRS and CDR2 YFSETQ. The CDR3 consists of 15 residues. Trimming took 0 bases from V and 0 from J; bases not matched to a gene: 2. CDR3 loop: CASSLATGVNTEAFF. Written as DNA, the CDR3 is TGCGCCAGCAGCTTGGCTACAGGGGTGAACACTGAAGCTTTCTTT.

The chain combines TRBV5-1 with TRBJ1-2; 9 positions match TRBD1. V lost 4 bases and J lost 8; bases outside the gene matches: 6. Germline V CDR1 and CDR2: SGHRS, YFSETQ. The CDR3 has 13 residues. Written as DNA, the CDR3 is TGCGCCAGCAGCCCTACAGGGGGCAACGGCTACACCTTC. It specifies CASSPTGGNGYTF.

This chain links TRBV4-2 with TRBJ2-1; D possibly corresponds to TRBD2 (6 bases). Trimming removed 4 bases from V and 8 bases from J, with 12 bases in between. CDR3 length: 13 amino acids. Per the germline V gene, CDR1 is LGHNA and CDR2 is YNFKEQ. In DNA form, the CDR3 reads TGTGCCAGCAGCCCCGGGACTTCGTATGAGCAGTTCTTC. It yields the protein CASSPGTSYEQFF.

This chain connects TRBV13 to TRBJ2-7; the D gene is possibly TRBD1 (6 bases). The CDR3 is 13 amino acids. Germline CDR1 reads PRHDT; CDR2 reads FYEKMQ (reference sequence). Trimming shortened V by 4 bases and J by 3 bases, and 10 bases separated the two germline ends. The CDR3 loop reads CASSYGQLYEQYF. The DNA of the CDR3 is TGTGCCAGCAGCTATGGACAGCTCTACGAGCAGTACTTC.

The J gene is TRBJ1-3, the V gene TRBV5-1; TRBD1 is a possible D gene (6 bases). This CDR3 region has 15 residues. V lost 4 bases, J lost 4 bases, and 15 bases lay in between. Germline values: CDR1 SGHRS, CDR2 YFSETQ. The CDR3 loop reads CASSPLGASGNTIYF. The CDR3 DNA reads TGCGCCAGCAGCCCCCTGGGGGCGTCGGGAAACACCATATATTTT. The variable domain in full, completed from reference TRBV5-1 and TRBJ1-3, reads KAGVTQTPRYLIKTRGQQVTLSCSPISGHRSVSWYQQTPGQGLQFLFEYFSETQRNKGNFPGRFSGRQFSNSRSEMNVSTLELGDSALYLCASSPLGASGNTIYFGEGSWLTVV.

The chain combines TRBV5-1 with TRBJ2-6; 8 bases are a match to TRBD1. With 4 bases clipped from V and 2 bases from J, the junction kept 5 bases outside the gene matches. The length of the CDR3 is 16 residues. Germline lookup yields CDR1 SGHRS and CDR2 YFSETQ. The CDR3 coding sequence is TGCGCCAGCAGCACCCTACAGGGGGCTGGGGCCAACGTCCTGACTTTC. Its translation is CASSTLQGAGANVLTF.

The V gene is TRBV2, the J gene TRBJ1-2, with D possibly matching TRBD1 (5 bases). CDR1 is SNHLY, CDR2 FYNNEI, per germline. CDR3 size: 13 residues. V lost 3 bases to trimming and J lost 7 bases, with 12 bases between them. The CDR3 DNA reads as TGTGCCAGCAGTGACAGGGCAAGGTCTGGCTACACCTTC. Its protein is CASSDRARSGYTF.

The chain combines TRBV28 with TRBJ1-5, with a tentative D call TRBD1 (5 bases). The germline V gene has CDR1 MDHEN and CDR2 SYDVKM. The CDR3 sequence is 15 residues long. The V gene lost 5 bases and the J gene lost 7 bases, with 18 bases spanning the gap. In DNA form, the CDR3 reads TGTGCCAGCAGTCCCCCCCGGGGGACCGGACAGCCCCAGCATTTT. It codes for CASSPPRGTGQPQHF.

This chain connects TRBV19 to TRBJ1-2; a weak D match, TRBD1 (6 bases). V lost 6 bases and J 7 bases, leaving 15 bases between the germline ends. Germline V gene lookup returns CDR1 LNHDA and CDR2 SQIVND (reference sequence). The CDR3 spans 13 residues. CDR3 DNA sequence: TGTGCCAGTAGGCAAGGGGGGGCACTTGGCTACACCTTC. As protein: CASRQGGALGYTF.

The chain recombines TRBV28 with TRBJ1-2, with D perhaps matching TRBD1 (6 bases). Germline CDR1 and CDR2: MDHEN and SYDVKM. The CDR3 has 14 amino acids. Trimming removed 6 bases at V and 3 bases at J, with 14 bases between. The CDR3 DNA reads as TGTGCCAGCAGCCACGGGGGGCACTACTATGGCTACACCTTC. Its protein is CASSHGGHYYGYTF.

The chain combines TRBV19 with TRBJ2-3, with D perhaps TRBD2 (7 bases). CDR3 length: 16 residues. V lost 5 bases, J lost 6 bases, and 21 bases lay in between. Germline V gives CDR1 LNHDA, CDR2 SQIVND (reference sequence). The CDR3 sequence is CASSAPRSGGADTQYF. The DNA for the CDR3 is TGTGCCAGTAGTGCTCCGAGGTCGGGGGGCGCGGATACGCAGTATTTT.

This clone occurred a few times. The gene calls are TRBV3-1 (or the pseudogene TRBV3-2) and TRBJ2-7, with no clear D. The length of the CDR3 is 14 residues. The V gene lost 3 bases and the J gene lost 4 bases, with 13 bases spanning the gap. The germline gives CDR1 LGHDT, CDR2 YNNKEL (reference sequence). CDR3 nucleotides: TGTGCCAGCAGCCATGGGCCGCGTGGTTACGAGCAGTACTTC. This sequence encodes CASSHGPRGYEQYF.

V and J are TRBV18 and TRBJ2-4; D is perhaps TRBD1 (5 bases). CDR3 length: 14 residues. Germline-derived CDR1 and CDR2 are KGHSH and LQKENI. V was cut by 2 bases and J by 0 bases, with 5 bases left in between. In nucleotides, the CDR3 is TGTGCCAGCTCACCAGACAGAGCCAAAAACATTCAGTACTTC. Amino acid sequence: CASSPDRAKNIQYF.

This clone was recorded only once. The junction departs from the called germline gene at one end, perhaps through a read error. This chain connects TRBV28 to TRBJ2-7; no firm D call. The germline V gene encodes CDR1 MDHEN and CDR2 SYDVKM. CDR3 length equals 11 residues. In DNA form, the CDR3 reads TGTGCCAGCAGTTTACTTCAGGTGAAGGTTTTC. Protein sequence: CASSLLQVKVF.

Here the CDR3 DNA reads TGCGCCAGCAGCCAAGATGACCGGCAGGGGAATCAGCCCCAGCATTTT. As protein: CASSQDDRQGNQPQHF. J is TRBJ1-5 and V is TRBV4-1; D is possibly TRBD1 (6 bases). The V and J ends lost 0 bases and 4 bases respectively, with 13 bases between them. The CDR3 consists of 16 residues. The germline V gene encodes CDR1 MGHRA and CDR2 YSYEKL.